This T cell receptor (beta chain) was captured by sequencing in a study of OX40 agonist ivuxolimab in advanced cancers. Points from the study as a whole: There were, on average, more expanded clones in CD8+ T cells than in CD4+. Dosing at 0.1 to 3.0 mg/kg was accompanied by clonal expansion of CD4+ and CD8+ blood T cells by week 6.

Sequencing used immunoSEQ multiplex PCR; TCRdb keeps in-frame clones, though not all of them. This table holds tens of thousands of clones, 80% to 90% found once. The junction had 7 bases not matched to a gene; V was cut back by 5 bases and J by 4 bases. This CDR3 is 16 amino acids long. Germline assignment: CDR1 SEHNR and CDR2 FQNEAQ (reference sequence). Of note for this clone: As yet, its antigen is unknown.

Samples were taken at baseline and on day 1 of cycles 4 and 7. The source was CD4+ or CD8+ T cells sorted from blood, collected in a trial of the OX40 agonist ivuxolimab. The rearrangement joins TRBV7-9 to TRBJ2-1, with TRBD2 identical over 11 bases. This TCR came from an adult with an advanced solid tumor such as melanoma, head and neck, liver or kidney cancer. CDR3 coding DNA: TGTGCCAGCAGCAGTAGCGGGGGGGCGATATACAATGAGCAGTTCTTC. As protein: CASSSSGGAIYNEQFF. Filled out from reference TRBV7-9 and TRBJ2-1, the complete variable domain reads DTGVSQNPRHKITKRGQNVTFRCDPISEHNRLYWYRQTLGQGPEFLTYFQNEAQLEKSRLLSDRFSAERPKGSFSTLEIQRTEQGDSAMYLCASSSSGGAIYNEQFFGPGTRLTVL.